The entry that follows covers one T cell receptor (beta chain) sequence. What it recognizes is unknown. Trimming stripped 0 bases from V and 0 bases from J, with 14 bases between. Germline CDR1 is MNHEY and CDR2 is SVGAGI. The length of the CDR3 is 18 residues. The data were obtained in a study of CD8 T cells in Susac syndrome. Overall study results and limits: Regarding the TCR sequencing and HLA analysis, the study admitted that a relatively small number of individuals were involved.

RNA was extracted with the RNeasy kit, and a quantity of roughly 0.5 to 1 ug was reverse transcribed using random hexamers. With immunoSEQ multiplex PCR, TCR beta CDR3 was amplified across 54 Vbeta and 13 Jbeta. A single record per CDR3 protein comes from TCRdb applying MiXCR to the immunoSEQ multiplex PCR reads. The sample lists roughly 330,000 distinct CDR3 sequences, about 91% occurring once. TCR beta sequencing covered blood CD8+ and CD4+ T cells. The chain combines TRBV6-5 with TRBJ2-2; maybe TRBD1 (5 bases). Sequenced material: CD4+ T cells from PBMCs. This TCR came from a human donor with multiple sclerosis. Here the CDR3 reads CASSYSGQGGTNTGELFF. The CDR3 bases are TGTGCCAGCAGTTACTCGGGCCAGGGCGGCACGAACACCGGGGAGCTGTTTTTT.